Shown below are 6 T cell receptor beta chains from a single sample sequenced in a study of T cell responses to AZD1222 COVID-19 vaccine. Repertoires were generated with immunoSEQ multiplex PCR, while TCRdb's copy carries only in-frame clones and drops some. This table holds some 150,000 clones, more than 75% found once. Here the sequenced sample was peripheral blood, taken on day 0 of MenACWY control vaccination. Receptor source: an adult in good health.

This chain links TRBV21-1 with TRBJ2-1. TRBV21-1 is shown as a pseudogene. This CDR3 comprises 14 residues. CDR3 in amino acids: CASSKTLAYNEQFF. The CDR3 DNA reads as TGTGCCAGCAGCAAAACCCTTGCCTACAATGAGCAGTTCTTC.

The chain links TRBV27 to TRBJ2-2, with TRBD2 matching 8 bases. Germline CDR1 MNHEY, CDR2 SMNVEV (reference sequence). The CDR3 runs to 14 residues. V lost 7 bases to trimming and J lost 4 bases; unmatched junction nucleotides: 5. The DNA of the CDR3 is TGTGCCAGCATCCTAAGCGGGAGCACCGGGGAGCTGTTTTTT. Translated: CASILSGSTGELFF.

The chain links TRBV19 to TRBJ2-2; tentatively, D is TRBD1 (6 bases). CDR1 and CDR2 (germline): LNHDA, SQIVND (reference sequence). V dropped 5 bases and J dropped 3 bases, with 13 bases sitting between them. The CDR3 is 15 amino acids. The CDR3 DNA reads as TGTGCCAGTAGTTTCCAGGGGTTAGACACCGGGGAGCTGTTTTTT. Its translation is CASSFQGLDTGELFF. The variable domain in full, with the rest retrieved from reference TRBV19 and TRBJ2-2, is DGGITQSPKYLFRKEGQNVTLSCEQNLNHDAMYWYRQDPGQGLRLIYYSQIVNDFQKGDIAEGYSVSREKKESFPLTVTSAQKNPTAFYLCASSFQGLDTGELFFGEGSRLTVL.

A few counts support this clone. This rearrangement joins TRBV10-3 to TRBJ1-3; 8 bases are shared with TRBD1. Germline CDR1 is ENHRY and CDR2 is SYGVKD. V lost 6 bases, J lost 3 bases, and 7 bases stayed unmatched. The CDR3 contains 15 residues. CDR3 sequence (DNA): TGTGCCATCAGCAACGACAGGGGAATTGGAAACACCATATATTTT. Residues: CAISNDRGIGNTIYF.

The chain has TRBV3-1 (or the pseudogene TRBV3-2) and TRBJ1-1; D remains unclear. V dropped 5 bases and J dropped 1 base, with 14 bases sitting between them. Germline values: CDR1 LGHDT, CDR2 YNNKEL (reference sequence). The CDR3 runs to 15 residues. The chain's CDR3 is CASSKDGSRNTEAFF. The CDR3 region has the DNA TGTGCCAGCAGCAAGGATGGGTCGAGGAACACTGAAGCTTTCTTT.

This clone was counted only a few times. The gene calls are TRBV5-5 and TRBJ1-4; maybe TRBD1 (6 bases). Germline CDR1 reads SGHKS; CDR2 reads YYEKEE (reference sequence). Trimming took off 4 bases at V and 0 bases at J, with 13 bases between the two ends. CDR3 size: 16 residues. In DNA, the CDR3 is TGTGCCAGCAGCAAAAACAGGGTTGCAACTAATGAAAAACTGTTTTTT. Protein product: CASSKNRVATNEKLFF.